The rows below give T cell receptor beta chains drawn from one sample of a study of T cells after yellow fever vaccination. TCRdb analysed the 5' RACE reads with MiXCR anew, one entry per CDR3 protein. The sample contains fewer than 450,000 distinct CDR3 sequences, 3% to 4.5% of which appear only once. The material was PBMCs, obtained 5 days after the yellow fever booster vaccination. These receptor sequences come from a man aged 18 to 35 who received the YFV17D yellow fever vaccine. Each CDR3 is given with its conserved first and last residue. Rows give clone size only sometimes, using once, few, many, or a class for an expanded clone.

clone_size,j_call,v_call,cdr3_aa
few,TRBJ1-3,TRBV12-3/TRBV12-4,CASTPLISGNTIYF
.,TRBJ2-3,TRBV7-2,CASTLGTDTQYF
few,TRBJ2-5,TRBV9,CASSVTGTSEETQYF
few,TRBJ1-5,TRBV6-1,CASGFTGGYQPQHF
many,TRBJ2-5,TRBV7-2,CASSAGGAGETQYF
.,TRBJ1-4,TRBV20-1,CSASRGMYEKLLF
many,TRBJ1-5,TRBV14,CASSQVDGAAQHF
many,TRBJ2-5,TRBV24-1,CATSDSTGVKETQYF
.,TRBJ2-4,TRBV21-1,CASSNPGRAKNIQYF
few,TRBJ1-6,TRBV2,CASSRGQLGNSPLHF
.,TRBJ1-1,TRBV29-1,CSYDRNTEAFF
many,TRBJ2-1,TRBV13,CASSSTGVAGENEQFF
.,TRBJ2-5,TRBV6-2/TRBV6-3,CASSRDLETQYF
few,TRBJ2-7,TRBV12-3/TRBV12-4,CASSHGDRGWEQYF
.,TRBJ2-5,TRBV7-8,CASSIPWGGETQYF
many,TRBJ2-5,TRBV10-3,CAISGSGNQQETQYF
.,TRBJ2-7,TRBV5-1,CASSSGTHQSFYEQYF
few,TRBJ2-3,TRBV20-1,CSALGLDLETQYF
.,TRBJ1-2,TRBV6-2/TRBV6-3,CASSYSAEFPWIGYTF
few,TRBJ2-6,TRBV7-9,CASSLRTEPDSGANVLTF
.,TRBJ1-5,TRBV6-5,CASRPMNRGAVNQPQHF
few,TRBJ2-1,TRBV6-5,CASSYSGGSYNEQFF
.,TRBJ1-6,TRBV30,CALESSYNSPLHF
few,TRBJ2-2,TRBV7-2,CASSTTLGTGELFF
.,TRBJ2-4,TRBV12-3/TRBV12-4,CASSPLAAKNIQYF
.,TRBJ1-2,TRBV18,CASSGIDNYGYTF
few,TRBJ1-2,TRBV7-9,CASSLADRAANYGYTF
.,TRBJ1-1,TRBV29-1,CSVEVALVAFF
many,TRBJ2-3,TRBV18,CASSRVAGPTDTQYF
many,TRBJ1-2,TRBV4-3,CASSPQASGGGYTF
few,TRBJ1-1,TRBV9,CASSGGGAVPNTEAFF
many,TRBJ1-1,TRBV7-8,CASSQTTEAFF
many,TRBJ1-1,TRBV11-2,CASSFSSMNTEAFF
few,TRBJ1-5,TRBV27,CASSLGRAGDQPQHF
.,TRBJ1-2,TRBV7-9,CASSLRHSYGYTF
.,TRBJ2-7,TRBV5-1,CASSLTGGEGYEQYF
few,TRBJ2-7,TRBV20-1,CSAGDGAYSYEQYF
few,TRBJ2-7,TRBV6-1,CASSGGGLYEQYF
.,TRBJ2-1,TRBV7-2,CASSSPGRFNEQFF
few,TRBJ2-7,TRBV4-2,CASSQETSGGAPLEQYF
few,TRBJ2-3,TRBV6-5,CASSTDRGISTDTQYF
few,TRBJ2-4,TRBV6-5,CASSYVSGVENIQYF
many,TRBJ2-2,TRBV6-2/TRBV6-3,CASSLTGHTGELFF
many,TRBJ2-1,TRBV7-9,CASSSGLAGLSYNEQFF
.,TRBJ2-1,TRBV18,CASSRDLGTYNEQFF
.,TRBJ1-2,TRBV18,CASSPSPTGFYGYTF
.,TRBJ2-5,TRBV18,CASSGIQTLYQETQYF
.,TRBJ1-2,TRBV20-1,CSARFYGYTF
many,TRBJ2-5,TRBV7-2,CASSSNKGETQYF
.,TRBJ2-3,TRBV25-1,CASSLLAGGHVDTQYF
many,TRBJ2-3,TRBV4-1,CASSLVSHSTDTQYF
few,TRBJ2-5,TRBV5-4,CASSLDPLQETQYF
.,TRBJ2-7,TRBV5-1,CASSLTGKTYEQYF
.,TRBJ2-7,TRBV7-2,CASTPIGPPLREQYF